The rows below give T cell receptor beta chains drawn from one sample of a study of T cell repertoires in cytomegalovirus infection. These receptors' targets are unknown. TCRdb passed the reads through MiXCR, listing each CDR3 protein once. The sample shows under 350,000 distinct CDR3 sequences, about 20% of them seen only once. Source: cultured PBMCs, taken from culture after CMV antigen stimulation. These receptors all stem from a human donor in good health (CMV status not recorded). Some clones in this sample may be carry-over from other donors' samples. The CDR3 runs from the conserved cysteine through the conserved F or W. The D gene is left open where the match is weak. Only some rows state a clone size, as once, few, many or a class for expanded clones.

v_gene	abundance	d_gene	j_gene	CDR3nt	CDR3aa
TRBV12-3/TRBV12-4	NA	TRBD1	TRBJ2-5	TGTGCCAGCACCCCACAGGGGGGTAAAGAGACCCAGTACTTC	CASTPQGGKETQYF
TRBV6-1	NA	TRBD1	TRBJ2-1	TGTGCCAGCAGGGCAAGGACAGGTAAAAGCTCCTACAATGAGCAGTTCTTC	CASRARTGKSSYNEQFF
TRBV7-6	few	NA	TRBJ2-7	TGTGCCAGCAGCTTAGGTGGGGACGGATCCTACGAGCAGTACTTC	CASSLGGDGSYEQYF
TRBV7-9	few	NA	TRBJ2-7	TGTGCCAGCAGCCAAGCCGACAGGTTCGCCTCCTACGAGCAGTACTTC	CASSQADRFASYEQYF
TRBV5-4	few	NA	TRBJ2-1	TGTGCCAGCAGCTTGGGACAGCCCCAAATCGCCTCCTACAATGAGCAGTTCTTC	CASSLGQPQIASYNEQFF
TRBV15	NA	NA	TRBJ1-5	TGTGCCACCAGCAGAGAAGAGGGAGGTCATCAGCCCCAGCATTTT	CATSREEGGHQPQHF
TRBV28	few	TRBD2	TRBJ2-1	TGTGCCAGCGGGGTACTAGCGGGAGGGCCTAGGAGGCCGTTCTTC	CASGVLAGGPRRPFF
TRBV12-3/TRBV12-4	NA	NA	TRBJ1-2	TGTGCCAGCAGTTTAAGAGGGGAAGGGGTGGGCTACACCTTC	CASSLRGEGVGYTF
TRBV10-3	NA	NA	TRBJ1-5	TGTGCCATCAGCGCGACAGGTACTGATCAGCCCCAGCATTTT	CAISATGTDQPQHF
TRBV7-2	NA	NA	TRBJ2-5	TGTGCCAGCAGCTCCCGTCCCCCCCAACAAGAGACCCAGTACTTC	CASSSRPPQQETQYF
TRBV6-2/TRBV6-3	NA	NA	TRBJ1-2	TGTGCCAGCAGTTATTCCGGGACGGAGAAGGGCTATGGCTACACCTTC	CASSYSGTEKGYGYTF
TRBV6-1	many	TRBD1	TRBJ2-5	TGTGCCAGCAGTGCCGGGACAGGGTGGAAGACCCAGTACTTC	CASSAGTGWKTQYF
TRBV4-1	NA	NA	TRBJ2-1	TGCGCCAGCAGCCAAGATTTAGTCGACAATGAGCAGTTCTTC	CASSQDLVDNEQFF
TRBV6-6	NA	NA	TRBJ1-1	TGTGCCAGCAGCCCCGCAGCCGGCCGCAGAGCTTTCTTT	CASSPAAGRRAFF
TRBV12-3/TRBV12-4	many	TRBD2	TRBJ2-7	TGTGCCAGCAGTCTGGGACTAGCGGGGGCGAGCTCCTACGAGCAGTACTTC	CASSLGLAGASSYEQYF
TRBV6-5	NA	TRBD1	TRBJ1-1	TGTGCCAGCAGTTACCGGGGACAGGGGCTGAACACTGAAGCTTTCTTT	CASSYRGQGLNTEAFF
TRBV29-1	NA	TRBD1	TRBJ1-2	TGCAGCGTGACAGGGACTCGGTATGGCTACACCTTC	CSVTGTRYGYTF
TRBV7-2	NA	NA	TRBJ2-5	TGTGCCAGCAGCTTTAGGGGCGGAGAAGAGACCCAGTACTTC	CASSFRGGEETQYF
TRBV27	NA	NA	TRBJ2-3	TGTGCCAGCAGTTTTCCAGGGACTGGGGCCACGCAGTATTTT	CASSFPGTGATQYF
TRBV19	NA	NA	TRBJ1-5	TGTGCCAGTAGCGCCGAAGGGGTTGGGCAGCCCCAGCATTTT	CASSAEGVGQPQHF
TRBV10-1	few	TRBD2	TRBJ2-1	TGCGCCAGCAGTATAACGGGAGGTGGTGAGCAGTTCTTC	CASSITGGGEQFF
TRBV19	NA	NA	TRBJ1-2	TGTGCCAGTAGTCGAAGGGCAGGAGAAACCTATGGCTACACCTTC	CASSRRAGETYGYTF
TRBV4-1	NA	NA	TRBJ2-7	TGCGCCAGCAGCCAAGATCCCACACCGTCTAATTACGAGCAGTACTTC	CASSQDPTPSNYEQYF
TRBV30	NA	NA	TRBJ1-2	TGTGCCTGGAGCCGGGATCGAAGTGGCTACACCTTC	CAWSRDRSGYTF
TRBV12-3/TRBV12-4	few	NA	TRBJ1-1	TGTGCCAGCAGTTTACACAGGGCAGGGGACACTGAAGCTTTCTTT	CASSLHRAGDTEAFF
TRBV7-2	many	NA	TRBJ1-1	TGTGCCAGCAGCTTTGGGATAGGAATTTTGAACACTGAAGCTTTCTTT	CASSFGIGILNTEAFF
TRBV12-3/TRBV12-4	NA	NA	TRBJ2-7	TGTGCCAGCACCCCGGGGCTAGAGGGCGAGCAGTACTTC	CASTPGLEGEQYF
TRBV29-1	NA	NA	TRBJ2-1	TGCAGCCTGGGTGGTCTGCCCCACTACAATGAGCAGTTCTTC	CSLGGLPHYNEQFF
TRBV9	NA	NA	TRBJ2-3	TGTGCCAGCAGCGTAGAGGCGGGAATCACAGATACGCAGTATTTT	CASSVEAGITDTQYF
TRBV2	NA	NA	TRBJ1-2	TGTGCCAGCAGTGATCGGTCCTATGGCTACACCTTC	CASSDRSYGYTF
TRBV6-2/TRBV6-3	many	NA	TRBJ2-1	TGTGCCAGCCTGAAGTACAATGAGCAGTTCTTC	CASLKYNEQFF
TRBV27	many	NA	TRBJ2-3	TGTGCCAGCAGTTTACGGGCGGGGATTACAGATACGCAGTATTTT	CASSLRAGITDTQYF
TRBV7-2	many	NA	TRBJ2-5	TGTGCCAGCAGCTTAGAAGGCTGGCAGACCCAGTACTTC	CASSLEGWQTQYF
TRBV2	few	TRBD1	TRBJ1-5	TGTGCCAGCAGTGATCCCGGGGACAGAGGACAGCCCCAGCATTTT	CASSDPGDRGQPQHF
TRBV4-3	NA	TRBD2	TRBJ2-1	TGCGCCAGCAGCCAGGAAGCTGAGAGCGGGATTTCCTACAATGAGCAGTTCTTC	CASSQEAESGISYNEQFF
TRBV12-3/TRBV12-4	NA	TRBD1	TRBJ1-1	TGTGCCAGCAGTCGAAAGGGGGCGGACACTGAAGCTTTCTTT	CASSRKGADTEAFF
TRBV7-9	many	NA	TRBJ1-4	TGTGCCAGCAGCTTAGAGTCGGCAGGGCTTGAAAAACTGTTTTTT	CASSLESAGLEKLFF
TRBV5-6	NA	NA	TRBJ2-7	TGTGCCAGCAGCCCAAACAACTGGGGGGAACCCTACGAGCAGTACTTC	CASSPNNWGEPYEQYF
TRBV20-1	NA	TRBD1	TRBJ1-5	TGCAGTGCTAGAGATAGGACAGGGGATCAGCCCCAGCATTTT	CSARDRTGDQPQHF
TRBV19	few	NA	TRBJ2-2	TGTGCCAGTAGTACCCAAGGCACCGGGGAGCTGTTTTTT	CASSTQGTGELFF
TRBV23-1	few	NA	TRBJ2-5	TGCGCCAGCAGTCTTAAAAAGACGGGGAGGGAGACCCAGTACTTC	CASSLKKTGRETQYF
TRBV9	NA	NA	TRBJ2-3	TGTGCCAGCAGCGTCGCCAGCGGTCACACAGATACGCAGTATTTT	CASSVASGHTDTQYF